The clone carrying this T cell receptor beta chain was found many times. The time point: newly diagnosed GD, antithyroid drugs for less than 3 months. PBMC RNA served as the TCR library source. Libraries of TCR beta came from iRepertoire HTBI primers plus Arm-PCR of CDR3 regions. From the multiplex PCR reads, TCRdb called clonotypes with MiXCR, one entry per CDR3 protein. The table has hundreds of thousands of distinct CDR3 sequences, 15% to 20% seen once. This sample is part of a study of regulatory T cells in long-lasting Graves disease. The CDR3 is 14 amino acids. V was clipped by 6 bases and J by 7 bases; unmatched bases: 8. The sample also formed part of further work on T cells in Graves' hyperthyroidism and ophthalmopathy.

This chain links TRBV12-3 or TRBV12-4 with TRBJ1-4; 7 positions match TRBD1. Sequences were derived from peripheral blood mononuclear cells (PBMCs), sampled at new diagnosis, from a patient treated with antithyroid drugs. The sequence derives from a young man with Graves disease. The CDR3 reads CASSPTGVIEKLFF. Written as DNA, the CDR3 is TGTGCCAGCAGCCCAACAGGGGTGATTGAAAAACTGTTTTTT.